The clone carrying this T cell receptor beta chain was observed many times. Its antigen is unidentified. This entry belongs to a study of identical twins. General study results and limits: Twins showed weaker excess sharing in their beta out-of-frame sequences.

Via MiXCR, TCRdb re-called the 5' RACE reads, giving one row per CDR3 protein. The sample consists of over 200,000 distinct CDR3 sequences, 5% to 7% of them appearing once. V was clipped by 3 bases and J by 0 bases; unmatched bases: 5. This CDR3 has 16 amino acids. The same data also went into a second study, on T cells expressing NK-cell markers.

The sequence came from a woman aged 18-29 years in good health. Sequences were obtained from CD8+ T cells sorted from blood. The rearrangement joins TRBV12-3 or TRBV12-4 to TRBJ2-1; TRBD2 matches at 7 bases. The CDR3 coding sequence is TGTGCCAGCAGTTTTCAAGCGGGGAGCTCCTACAATGAGCAGTTCTTC. Residues: CASSFQAGSSYNEQFF.